These T cell receptor beta chains were read from a single sample in a study of cytomegalovirus exposure and HLA in healthy donors. Using immunoSEQ multiplex PCR, the repertoire was profiled, and TCRdb retains in-frame clones only, with some absent. The table has roughly 200,000 clones, around 76% seen once; the top ten hold around 0.63%. Sequenced: PBMCs. The receptors stem from a man aged 18 to 30 in good health and CMV-seronegative. Both conserved end residues are trimmed from each CDR3. Fields, in order: V gene, J gene, CDR3 protein.

TRBV5-4	TRBJ1-1	ASSWGGGTEAF
TRBV30	TRBJ2-7	AWDGDEAYEQY
TRBV9	TRBJ2-5	ASSGRTGGQETQY
TRBV4-1	TRBJ2-7	ASSPQGRDEQY
TRBV5-4	TRBJ2-1	ASSGTPGTGLSSYNEQF
TRBV14	TRBJ2-7	ASSQTGLGRMNSYEQY
TRBV4-1	TRBJ2-5	ASSQRQTSQETQY
TRBV19	TRBJ1-5	ASSHSLNQPQH
TRBV29-1	TRBJ2-3	SVMGQGTDTQY
TRBV5-6	TRBJ2-5	ASSLVSGPTYGETQY
TRBV5-6	TRBJ1-2	ASSRDRGRRYGYT
TRBV27	TRBJ1-2	ASSLISFGTVYGYT
TRBV5-1	TRBJ2-3	ASSLGGFWRESDTQY
TRBV2	TRBJ2-5	ASSFGTAQETQY
TRBV28	TRBJ2-5	ASMTGGQETQY
TRBV6-1	TRBJ1-4	ASSEVGAPNEKLF
TRBV19	TRBJ2-1	ASSIFGGNEQF
TRBV10-3	TRBJ2-5	AISSGTSGSGKTQY
TRBV4-2	TRBJ2-1	ASSQKAASGPYNEQF
TRBV5-6	TRBJ2-7	ASRLIGVAGGYPSYEQY
TRBV7-3	TRBJ1-1	ASSYSGTGYEAF
TRBV27	TRBJ2-7	ASSPNLGVPYEQY
TRBV6-1	TRBJ2-1	ASSRTYPGPHEQF
TRBV13	TRBJ2-7	ASSLSGQGAYEQY
TRBV19	TRBJ2-5	ASSSLDRQETQY
TRBV28	TRBJ2-7	ATAVDRGEAYEQY
TRBV30	TRBJ2-1	AWSRGLAGGPDEQF
TRBV7-2	TRBJ2-1	ASSLLQGSYNEQF
TRBV6-8	TRBJ2-3	ASSYTGVLWLAGVYTDTQY